The rows below give T cell receptor beta chains drawn from one sample of a study of shared clonotypes between healthy human individuals. The protocol was immunoSEQ multiplex PCR, while the TCRdb copy is restricted to in-frame clones and leaves out a portion. Here the sample spans around 2,000,000 clones, about 92% being singletons. The sample taken for sequencing was naive CD8+ T cells from PBMCs. The receptors shown here come from a man between 18 and 29 years old in good health. Some clones in this sample may be carry-over from other donors' samples. The CDR3 runs from the conserved cysteine through the conserved F or W. The D gene is left open where the match is weak.

D gene: TRBD1
J gene: TRBJ2-3
V gene: TRBV27
CDR3 DNA: TGTGCCAGCAGCCTAAAACGATGGGGGACAGGGCTCGCAGATACGCAGTATTTT
CDR3 protein: CASSLKRWGTGLADTQYF

D gene: NA
J gene: TRBJ1-1
V gene: TRBV2
CDR3 DNA: TGTGCCAGCGGTCGGTGGACAGCCAATGGGGACACTGAAGCTTTCTTT
CDR3 protein: CASGRWTANGDTEAFF

D gene: TRBD1
J gene: TRBJ2-7
V gene: TRBV6-4
CDR3 DNA: TGTGCCAGCAGTGTATTCAGACAGGGCTCGGGAGAGCAGTACTTC
CDR3 protein: CASSVFRQGSGEQYF

D gene: NA
J gene: TRBJ1-2
V gene: TRBV10-2
CDR3 DNA: TGCGCCAGCGGGTGGGAGGGCGGCTACACCTTC
CDR3 protein: CASGWEGGYTF

D gene: TRBD2
J gene: TRBJ2-7
V gene: TRBV19
CDR3 DNA: TGTGCCAGTACCCCAGGGACTAGCGGACCCTACGAGCAGTACTTC
CDR3 protein: CASTPGTSGPYEQYF

D gene: NA
J gene: TRBJ1-5
V gene: TRBV5-5
CDR3 DNA: TGTGCCAGCAGCCGAGGGGGTAATAGCAATCAGCCCCAGCATTTT
CDR3 protein: CASSRGGNSNQPQHF

D gene: TRBD1
J gene: TRBJ1-2
V gene: TRBV14
CDR3 DNA: TGTGCCAGCAGCCAACTTAGGGGGCAGGTCGGTGGCTACACCTTC
CDR3 protein: CASSQLRGQVGGYTF

D gene: TRBD2
J gene: TRBJ2-1
V gene: TRBV5-5
CDR3 DNA: TGTGCCAGCAGCTTGCCCGGGACTAGCAATTACAATGAGCAGTTCTTC
CDR3 protein: CASSLPGTSNYNEQFF

D gene: NA
J gene: TRBJ2-7
V gene: TRBV15
CDR3 DNA: TGTGCCACCAGCAGGGGGACATCGGCTAACGACGAGCAGTACTTC
CDR3 protein: CATSRGTSANDEQYF

D gene: NA
J gene: TRBJ1-1
V gene: TRBV10-3
CDR3 DNA: TGTGCCATCAGTGTTACCGGGACGTCCCAGCCTGAAGCTTTCTTT
CDR3 protein: CAISVTGTSQPEAFF

D gene: NA
J gene: TRBJ2-2
V gene: TRBV7-9
CDR3 DNA: TGTGCCAGCAGCTACTCACTGAACACCGGGGAGCTGTTTTTT
CDR3 protein: CASSYSLNTGELFF

D gene: NA
J gene: TRBJ2-3
V gene: TRBV11-1
CDR3 DNA: TGTGCCAGCAGCAGACGGACAGAGGGCACAGATACGCAGTATTTT
CDR3 protein: CASSRRTEGTDTQYF

D gene: NA
J gene: TRBJ2-7
V gene: TRBV27
CDR3 DNA: TGTGCCAGCACCTCTCTCGCGCCCTACGAGCAGTACTTC
CDR3 protein: CASTSLAPYEQYF

D gene: NA
J gene: TRBJ2-1
V gene: TRBV4-2
CDR3 DNA: TGTGCCAGCAGCCCACGGACTGCTAGCTCCTACAATGAGCAGTTCTTC
CDR3 protein: CASSPRTASSYNEQFF